Given below is one T cell receptor (beta chain) in context. Its antigen is not identified. This was the immunoSEQ v3.0 assay at survey level. This table comes from immunoSEQ multiplex PCR, and its TCRdb copy is limited to in-frame clones, with some not included. Counted here are about 24,000 clones, about four fifths occurring once; the ten biggest clones make up about 16%. The sample comes from a study of long-term antiretroviral therapy in people with HIV. Going into DNA extraction, samples held about 0.85-11 million cryopreserved PBMC. The germline V gene encodes CDR1 SGHRS and CDR2 YFSETQ. The CDR3 spans 14 residues. V shed 3 bases, J shed 4 bases, and the junction held 6 bases outside the gene matches. Study-level results: Older ART regimens may have been in use when blood was drawn between about 2004 and 2018.

The chain carries TRBV5-1 and TRBJ1-2, with 7 bases matching TRBD1. This sequence originates from a woman younger than 30 with HIV. The input for sequencing was unsorted PBMCs, taken at the start of antiretroviral therapy, before treatment. The CDR3 DNA is TGCGCCAGCAGCTCCGGGACAGCGGCCTATGGCTACACCTTC. The encoded protein is CASSSGTAAYGYTF.